The subject of this entry is one T cell receptor (beta chain). Its antigen is still unknown. No quality values exist for individual bases; no much larger clone is one base distant. Libraries were constructed by the immunoSEQ multiplex PCR assay. Here the immuneACCESS table is served through TCRdb, limited to in-frame sequences with V and J called. Missing clones are a known gap in these copies; in checked studies unresolved V genes cover under half, and the rest lacks a known reason. This sample comprises about 83,000 clones, roughly 89% of them detected only once. The ten largest make up about 16% of the sample. This sample is part of a study of control samples from healthy donors and cancer patients (dated by TCRdb to 2018 to 2021). CDR1 and CDR2, looked up from the germline V gene, are LGHNA and YSLEER. The trim is 0 bases for V and 8 bases for J, with a gap of 10 bases between the germline ends. The CDR3 sequence holds 13 residues, the cysteine and phenylalanine included. CDR3 DNA is the only sequence kept; it has 39 bases, read in frame from the first base.

Source material: blood. The sequence was collected from a man between 50 and 59 years old in good health. This sequence uses TRBV4-3 and TRBJ1-2, and TRBD1 may be the D gene, going by 6 matching bases. For the CDR3, the sequence is CASSQDGGGGYTF. In nucleotide form, the sequence is TGCGCCAGCAGCCAAGATGGGGGGGGCGGCTACACCTTC.